What follows are 15 T cell receptor beta chains derived from one specimen sequenced in a study of T cells in Graves' hyperthyroidism and ophthalmopathy (dated by TCRdb to between 2018 and 2021). The protocol used for the library was multiplex PCR. TCRdb shows the sequencer as Illumina HiSeq 2000. The TCR beta CDR3 regions were amplified from RNA transcripts. The TCR CDR3 was subjected to a first round of RT-PCR using the HTBI primer set and the Qiagen OneStep RT-PCR kit. Through fastp at Q25 and MiXCR, TCRdb rebuilt clones from the public reads, retaining in-frame beta chains. Entries that share a CDR3 protein sequence are merged under the most common genes and DNA. Counted in this sample were 550,000 to 600,000 distinct CDR3 sequences; just over 45% of them appeared once. The ten top clones hold about 20% of the sample. Sequencing was performed on peripheral blood or thyroid tissue (not recorded which). Every receptor here comes from an adult woman with Graves' disease, either hyperthyroidism or ophthalmopathy (not recorded which).

This clonotype was picked up many times. V and J are TRBV28 and TRBJ2-5, with D possibly TRBD2 on 5 matching bases. Germline CDR1 is MDHEN and CDR2 is SYDVKM. The CDR3 spans 13 residues. The V end lost 10 bases, the J end lost 4 bases, and 16 bases lay between the germline ends. The CDR3 reads CAIQPSIIETQYF. CDR3 bases: TGTGCCATTCAGCCTAGCATTATAGAGACCCAGTACTTC.

This clonotype was counted many times. The rearrangement uses TRBV7-9 and TRBJ2-2, with a weak D call TRBD2 (6 bases). The V gene lost 11 bases and the J gene lost 6 bases, with 16 bases spanning the gap. The CDR3 is made up of 13 amino acids. Germline V CDR1 and CDR2: SEHNR, FQNEAQ (reference sequence). The CDR3 DNA sequence: TGTGCCGGTTCCCGGGAGAGGTCCGGGGAGCTGTTTTTT. It is translated as CAGSRERSGELFF.

This rearrangement joins TRBV10-3 to TRBJ2-2; 12 nucleotides match TRBD1. The V and J ends lost 10 bases and 6 bases, in that order; junction bases with no gene match: 6. Germline CDR1 reads ENHRY; CDR2 reads SYGVKD. This CDR3 comprises 14 residues. CDR3 sequence (DNA): TGTGCCACCGCCGGGACAGGGGGCCCCGGGGAGCTGTTTTTT. It translates to CATAGTGGPGELFF.

This chain uses TRBV9 with TRBJ2-6; 11 nucleotides match TRBD1. CDR1 and CDR2 from the germline V gene are SGDLS and YYNGEE. Trimming cost V 3 bases and J 1 base; bases outside gene matches: 6. CDR3 length: 18 amino acids. The CDR3 coding sequence is TGTGCCAGCAGCGAGGGACAGGGGGATTGGTCTGGGGCCAACGTCCTGACTTTC. This sequence encodes CASSEGQGDWSGANVLTF.

This rearrangement joins TRBV19 to TRBJ2-7; D is unresolved. Germline values: CDR1 LNHDA, CDR2 SQIVND (reference sequence). The CDR3 totals 14 residues. V lost 0 bases to trimming and J lost 2 bases, with 8 bases between them. The CDR3 coding sequence is TGTGCCAGTAGTATAGATCCCAGGACCTACGAGCAGTACTTC. It yields the protein CASSIDPRTYEQYF.

This clonotype occurred many times. The chain joins TRBV7-8 to TRBJ2-2; D possibly corresponds to TRBD2 (6 bases). CDR1 SGHVS and CDR2 FQNEAQ come from the germline V gene. CDR3 length equals 15 residues. Trimming took 4 bases from V and 4 from J, leaving 13 bases between them. CDR3 nucleotide sequence: TGTGCCAGCAGCTCCCGGGCGGAGGGCACCGGGGAGCTGTTTTTT. It encodes CASSSRAEGTGELFF. Drawing the rest from reference TRBV7-8 and TRBJ2-2, the complete variable domain is GAGVSQSPRYKVAKRGQDVALRCDPISGHVSLFWYQQALGQGPEFLTYFQNEAQLDKSGLPSDRFFAERPEGSVSTLKIQRTQQEDSAVYLCASSSRAEGTGELFFGEGSRLTVL.

The sample holds one count of this clonotype. V is TRBV6-6 and J is TRBJ1-2; 7 bases are shared with TRBD1. The J segment lost 5 bases and the V segment lost 10 bases, leaving 10 bases of the junction unmatched. The CDR3 covers 13 residues. From germline, CDR1 is MNHNY and CDR2 SVGAGI (reference sequence). DNA for the CDR3: TGTGCCATTGCCAGCGGGACAGTTTATGGCTACACCTTC. Amino acid sequence: CAIASGTVYGYTF.

This clonotype showed up many times. J is TRBJ2-2 and V is TRBV6-5; D uncertain. CDR3 length equals 15 residues. Per the germline V gene, CDR1 is MNHEY and CDR2 is SVGAGI. V lost 3 bases, J lost 5 bases, and 13 bases lay in between. The CDR3 here is CASSYGAELTGELFF. CDR3 bases: TGTGCCAGCAGTTATGGCGCAGAACTAACCGGGGAGCTGTTTTTT.

A note on this clonotype: As the CDR3 is not closed by the conserved phenylalanine or tryptophan, this likely results from a read error. Because the CDR3's place on the DNA is in doubt, the DNA is left out and the CDR3 is given as listed by TCRdb. The chain recombines TRBV7-3 with TRBJ2-2; TRBD2 was called by the table and not checked on the DNA. Germline lookup yields CDR1 SGHTA and CDR2 FQGTGA. Inclusive of both ends, the CDR3 amounts to 17 amino acids. The CDR3 here is CASSWGLAGGEHRGAVV.

This clonotype appeared a few times. The chain uses TRBV4-1 and TRBJ1-1; D unclear. The V end was cut by 1 base, the J end by 0 bases, with 9 bases between. The CDR3 loop spans 15 amino acids. Germline V gene data show CDR1 as MGHRA and CDR2 as YSYEKL. The CDR3 protein is CASSQAARLNTEAFF. CDR3 DNA: TGCGCCAGCAGCCAAGCTGCGCGGCTGAACACTGAAGCTTTCTTT.

This chain uses TRBV28 with TRBJ2-7; the match to TRBD2 covers 7 bases. Trimming at V came to 2 bases and at J to 7 bases, leaving 11 bases not matched to a gene. This CDR3 contains 15 residues. CDR1 is MDHEN and CDR2 is SYDVKM in the germline V gene. CDR3 residues: CASSLPSGLGREQYF. CDR3 bases: TGTGCCAGCAGTTTACCAAGCGGGCTCGGGAGGGAGCAGTACTTC.

In its sample, this clonotype was seen many times. The chain links TRBV5-4 to TRBJ1-2; TRBD1 aligns across 11 bases. CDR1 SGHNT and CDR2 YYREEE come from the germline V gene (reference sequence). The CDR3 covers 15 residues. Trimming took 4 bases from V and 5 from J; bases not matched to a gene: 7. CDR3 loop: CASSPRTGGAYGYTF. The CDR3 bases are TGTGCCAGCAGCCCCCGGACAGGGGGCGCGTATGGCTACACCTTC.

The chain is built from TRBV29-1 and TRBJ1-2; D not resolved. The CDR3 covers 10 residues. Germline lookup yields CDR1 SQVTM and CDR2 ANQGSEA. The V end lost 7 bases, the J end lost 12 bases, and 15 bases lay between the germline ends. The CDR3 loop reads CSATGEGNTF. CDR3 DNA: TGCAGCGCCACGGGAGAGGGAAACACCTTC.

This clonotype was detected many times. V gene TRBV2 combines with J gene TRBJ2-5; 10 bases are shared with TRBD2. Germline loops: CDR1 SNHLY, CDR2 FYNNEI. V trimming: 0 bases; J trimming: 3 bases; junction bases outside the gene matches: 7. This CDR3 is built from 17 residues. DNA of the CDR3: TGTGCCAGCAGTGAAGCTGTCGGGAGCGGGAGGGAAGAGACCCAGTACTTC. It yields the protein CASSEAVGSGREETQYF.

The gene calls are TRBV15 and TRBJ2-7; TRBD2 matches at 7 bases. The V and J ends lost 8 bases and 0 bases, in that order; junction bases with no gene match: 1. This CDR3 has 12 amino acids. Germline V gene sequence: CDR1 LNHNV, CDR2 YYDKDF (reference sequence). CDR3 protein: CATRGSSYEQYF. The CDR3 bases are TGTGCCACCCGCGGGAGCTCCTACGAGCAGTACTTC.